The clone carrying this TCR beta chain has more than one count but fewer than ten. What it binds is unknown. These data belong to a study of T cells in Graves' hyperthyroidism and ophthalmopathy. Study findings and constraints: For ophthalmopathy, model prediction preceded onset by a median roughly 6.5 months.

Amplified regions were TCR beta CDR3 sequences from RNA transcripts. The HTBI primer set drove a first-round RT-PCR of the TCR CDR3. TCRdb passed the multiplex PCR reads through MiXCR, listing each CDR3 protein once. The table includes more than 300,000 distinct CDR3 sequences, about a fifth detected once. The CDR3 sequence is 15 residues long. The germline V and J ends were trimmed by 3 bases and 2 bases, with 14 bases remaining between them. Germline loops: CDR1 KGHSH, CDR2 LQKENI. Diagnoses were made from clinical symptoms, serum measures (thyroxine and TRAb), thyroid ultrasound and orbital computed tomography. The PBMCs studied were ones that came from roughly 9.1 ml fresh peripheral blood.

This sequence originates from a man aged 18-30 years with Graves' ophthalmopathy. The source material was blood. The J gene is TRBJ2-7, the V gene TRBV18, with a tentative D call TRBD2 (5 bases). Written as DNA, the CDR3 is TGTGCCAGCTCACCCCAGGACGGAGGCCCCTACGAGCAGTACTTC. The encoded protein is CASSPQDGGPYEQYF.